Here is one T cell receptor (beta chain) with its context. Its target is not known. These data originate in a study of cytotoxic CD8 clonotypes in ibrutinib-treated CLL. For the study at large: Among responders, some 25 were partial and 2 complete; after median roughly 68 months, around 15 stayed remitted and some 12 progressed. Mean productive templates were around 260,000; mean productive rearrangements were about 89,000.

Assay: immunoSEQ multiplex PCR; the TCRdb copy retains only in-frame clones and omits some. Among several thousand clones listed, approximately 74% were seen once. Trimming cost V 5 bases and J 0 bases, with 28 bases left between them. CDR1 MNHEY and CDR2 SMNVEV come from the germline V gene (reference sequence). The CDR3 sequence is 20 residues long. Study results and limitations: Clonality went higher at ibrutinib response and then dropped back toward baseline at progression.

The chain uses TRBV27 and TRBJ1-1; D might be TRBD1 (5 bases). Sequenced here: PBMCs, sampled before ibrutinib treatment. This sequence was found in a human donor with chronic lymphocytic leukemia. The CDR3 DNA reads TGTGCCAGCAGTCTCTCCGGGCCAGGAAGGGGCCAGAACATGAACACTGAAGCTTTCTTT. Translating gives CASSLSGPGRGQNMNTEAFF.